This T cell receptor beta chain was found in a study of T cell responses to AZD1222 COVID-19 vaccine. Looking at the study overall: Second-dose intervals near 4 or 12 weeks were combined.

Sequencing was performed with immunoSEQ multiplex PCR; in TCRdb, only in-frame clones are kept and a portion is missing. The table includes some 150,000 clones, under 95% detected once. Study results and caveats: Donors, mostly white British, included more females; clonal diversity was possibly underestimated.

Note on this clone: Antigen unknown.

The CDR3 consists of 17 residues. V was shortened by 0 bases and J by 0 bases, with 12 bases between the two germline ends. Germline V lookup: CDR1 KGHSH, CDR2 LQKENI. The genes are TRBV18 and TRBJ1-5, with unresolved D. The sequence was obtained from an adult in good health. Source: peripheral blood, taken on day 0 of AZD1222 vaccination. This CDR3 is CASSPPTDGFSNQPQHF. CDR3 DNA sequence: TGTGCCAGCTCACCACCCACGGACGGTTTTAGCAATCAGCCCCAGCATTTT.